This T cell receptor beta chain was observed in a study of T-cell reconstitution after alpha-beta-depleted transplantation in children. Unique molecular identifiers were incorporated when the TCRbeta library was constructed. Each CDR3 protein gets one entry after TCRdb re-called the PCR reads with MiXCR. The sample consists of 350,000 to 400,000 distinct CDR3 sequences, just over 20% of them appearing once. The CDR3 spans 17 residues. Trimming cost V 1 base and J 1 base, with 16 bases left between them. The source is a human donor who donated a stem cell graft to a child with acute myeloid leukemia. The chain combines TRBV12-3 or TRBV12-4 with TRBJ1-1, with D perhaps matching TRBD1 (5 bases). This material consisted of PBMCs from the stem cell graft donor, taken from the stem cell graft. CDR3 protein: CASSLGRRGAKNTEAFF. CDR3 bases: TGTGCCAGCAGTTTAGGGAGGCGAGGGGCCAAGAACACTGAAGCTTTCTTT.